This T cell receptor beta chain derives from a study of blood T cell repertoires in COVID-19. As for the study in general: From T cells, B-cell-depleted T cells, or PBMCs came the material, which was cDNA or gDNA.

Original handling: How many nucleated cells were present was estimated from reference gene primer amplification. The assay was immunoSEQ multiplex PCR, and TCRdb's table has in-frame clones only and misses some. V, J and clone size reflect that table, while D and trimming were determined from the DNA. The sample holds 90,000 to 120,000 clones, more than 70% seen once. Germline V gene sequence: CDR1 MNHEY, CDR2 SVGAGI. Losses at the gene ends were 6 bases for V and 3 bases for J; bases not matched to a gene: 7. The CDR3 consists of 14 residues. The sample taken for sequencing was peripheral blood. The source of this sequence is a man aged 50 to 59 with active or convalescent COVID-19. This chain links TRBV6-5 with TRBJ2-7, with 8 bases identical to TRBD1. DNA of the CDR3: TGTGCCAGCAGCACTCCGGGACAGGTCTACGAGCAGTACTTC. Amino acids: CASSTPGQVYEQYF.